This T cell receptor beta chain originates from a study of regulatory and conventional T cells in RAG deficiency. The CDR3 totals 15 residues. Between the trimmed V and J ends, which lost 1 base and 2 bases, there was a span of 9 bases. CDR1 is SGHTA and CDR2 is FQGTGA in the germline V gene. Blood CD4+ CD25-high CD127-low regulatory T cells supplied the genomic DNA template. General study results and limits: Other subsets showed around 10-fold reductions, but Treg unique TCR beta sequences fell roughly 110-fold in these patients. RAG-deficient patients showed markedly lower Shannon entropy and higher Simpson indices than control T-cell subsets. Sorted Omenn CD25-high CD127-low cells may not be bona fide Tregs. Omenn patients showed >80% Treg-Tconv overlap and shorter CDR3 lengths.

Notes on this clone: Its cognate antigen is unknown.

Using immunoSEQ multiplex PCR, the repertoire was profiled, and TCRdb retains in-frame clones only, with some absent. The table lists about 12,000 clones, 94% of them singletons. These data were also reused for a study on regulatory T cells. That paper adds: Primers: 52 TRBV forward and 13 TRBJ reverse.

Sample: CD127- CD25+ CD4+ Tregs sorted from blood. The source of this sequence is a human donor in good health. The chain combines TRBV7-3 with TRBJ1-5; D remains ambiguous. CDR3 in DNA: TGTGCCAGCAGCTTAATCGGCCAGGGCAATCAGCCCCAGCATTTT. Residues: CASSLIGQGNQPQHF.